This T cell receptor (beta chain) was found in a study of blood T cells in healthy people across ages. The CDR3 is made up of 15 amino acids. In germline, CDR1 is MGHRA, CDR2 YSYEKL. Trimming removed 1 base at V and 2 bases at J, with 12 bases between. The people who gave samples were healthy Caucasians from Russia, aged roughly 6 to 95. This clonotype appeared many times. Sample-barcoded 5' priming and a J-beta primer mix drove a second PCR of about 7 to 12 cycles. Each CDR3 protein gets one entry after TCRdb re-called the 5' RACE reads with MiXCR. The table records more than 800,000 distinct CDR3 sequences, under 35% of them present only once.

This sequence joins TRBV4-1 and TRBJ2-7; D possibly uses TRBD1 or TRBD2 (7 bases each). Sequencing was done on a sample of blood. The TCR comes from an elderly woman in good health. The CDR3 DNA follows: TGCGCCAGCAGCCAAGGGCAGGGGGGGACCTACGAGCAGTACTTC. This sequence encodes CASSQGQGGTYEQYF.